This T cell receptor (beta chain) derives from a study of cytomegalovirus exposure and HLA in healthy donors. PCR used 60 Vbeta primers and 13 Jbeta primers. Profiled with immunoSEQ multiplex PCR; TCRdb holds only in-frame clones, not every one. The sample lists tens of thousands of clones, less than 85% occurring once. Comments on this clone: Its antigen remains unidentified.

This CDR3 has 15 amino acids. V lost 6 bases to trimming and J lost 4 bases; unmatched junction nucleotides: 12. CDR1 is MGHDK and CDR2 is SYGVNS in the germline V gene. Study findings and constraints: TCR beta chain V- and J-gene trimming was linked, in a later analysis, to a missense variant in DCLRE1C.

Sequencing input: PBMCs. The chain joins TRBV25-1 to TRBJ2-7; 7 bases are shared with TRBD1. This clonotype originated in a woman aged 30 to 39 in good health and CMV-seronegative. The CDR3 spells CASSPPGAGGYEQYF. The DNA for the CDR3 is TGTGCCAGCAGCCCCCCCGGGGCAGGGGGATACGAGCAGTACTTC.